Listed below are T cell receptor beta chains from one sample, sequenced in a study of blood T cell repertoires in COVID-19. The repertoire was sequenced with immunoSEQ multiplex PCR; TCRdb's copy has only in-frame clones and lacks some. The table shows around 270,000 clones, with 75% to 90% occurring only once. Specimen: PBMCs or T cells enriched from blood (not recorded which). The receptors stem from a woman between 40 and 55 years old who had been exposed to COVID-19. Each CDR3 is given with its conserved first and last residue. Expanded clones get a size class; other rows say once, few or many, or leave the size out.

15 | NA | TRBV11-3 | CASSLGQGALRGYTF
17 | NA | TRBV4-1 | CASSHWFFSSGIYEQYF
14 | NA | TRBV7-2 | CASSLAQANYGYTF
13 | NA | TRBV7-9 | CASSWRGNTEAFF
15 | NA | TRBV24-1 | CATSEQDGALGGYTF
15 | NA | TRBV5-4 | CASSDAGGAGGELFF
13 | few | TRBV30 | CAWRTGGSYEQYF
13 | NA | TRBV29-1 | CSVDQGTSYGYTF
13 | NA | TRBV3-1/TRBV3-2 | CASSQVYGDEQFF
15 | NA | TRBV27 | CASSLARSSTDTQYF
15 | NA | TRBV19 | CASSTGQGGADTQYF
14 | NA | TRBV2 | CASSVGASNQPQHF
15 | NA | TRBV6-5 | CASSYSPGGSYEQYF
15 | NA | TRBV4-2 | CASSQREQGNYGYTF
15 | NA | TRBV19 | CASSIAASGLNEQFF
15 | NA | TRBV5-4 | CASSFGDRSNEKLFF
15 | once | TRBV4-1 | CASSQDPGGADEAFF
16 | once | TRBV3-1/TRBV3-2 | CASSHMGGPNYNEQFF
20 | NA | TRBV10-3 | CAISDEGLAGGPRSTDTQYF
12 | NA | TRBV30 | CAWSVLRTEAFF
13 | NA | TRBV12-3/TRBV12-4 | CASSFSEYNEQFF
16 | NA | TRBV19 | CASSPRLAGSTDTQYF
14 | NA | TRBV5-4 | CASSPGSAKNIQYF
17 | NA | TRBV6-6 | CASSPDGGSSYNSPLHF
16 | NA | TRBV4-1 | CASSQEGTGLNSPLHF
11 | NA | TRBV18 | CASSSSESQYF
15 | NA | TRBV7-3 | CASSFHPGASDTQYF
14 | NA | TRBV18 | CASSDRGISNEQYF
14 | once | TRBV29-1 | CSVDQWGLQETQYF
15 | once | TRBV11-2 | CASSLVLAGTDTQYF
16 | once | TRBV11-1 | CASSPTLAGDSDTQYF
13 | NA | TRBV5-4 | CASSFRGGGEAFF
15 | NA | TRBV20-1 | CSASVLQDTNYGYTF
16 | few | TRBV9 | CASSVRAGGPENEQFF
14 | few | TRBV7-2 | CASSLDGPLDEQFF
14 | NA | TRBV24-1 | CATSSTGARETQYF
16 | NA | TRBV6-2/TRBV6-3 | CASSYWTGGLNTEAFF
14 | once | TRBV18 | CASSGGGNTGELFF
13 | once | TRBV10-3 | CAISEYNQETQYF
15 | NA | TRBV11-2 | CASSLAPGVNTEAFF
17 | NA | TRBV28 | CASSSPLAGGQYNEQFF
14 | NA | TRBV5-1 | CASRLQGAGETQYF
15 | NA | TRBV7-2 | CASSLFDTGVNGYTF
18 | NA | TRBV6-2/TRBV6-3 | CASSPYLPSGTSTDTQYF
14 | NA | TRBV5-4 | CASSETGVFNEQYF
14 | NA | TRBV7-9 | CASSLWTLNTEAFF
12 | NA | TRBV7-2 | CASSLVGGEAFF
14 | NA | TRBV5-4 | CASSLRRAGETQYF
14 | NA | TRBV5-6 | CASSLDTRPTEAFF
16 | NA | TRBV5-1 | CASSRSPASVADTQYF
13 | once | TRBV3-1/TRBV3-2 | CASSQAVNYGYTF
16 | NA | TRBV20-1 | CSASWASGGGQETQYF
16 | NA | TRBV28 | CASSSITRSGANVLTF
16 | NA | TRBV6-5 | CASSSTQRGPRASYTF